Below are 21 T cell receptor beta chains sequenced from a single sample in a study of blood T cell repertoires in COVID-19. Sequencing was performed with immunoSEQ multiplex PCR; in TCRdb, only in-frame clones are kept and a portion is missing. The data contain about 200,000 clones, just over 90% of them singletons. What was sequenced was peripheral blood. The origin of the receptors is a young man with acute or convalescent COVID-19.

V usage is TRBV9 and J usage is TRBJ2-3; 12 bases are shared with TRBD2. Germline V gene data show CDR1 as SGDLS and CDR2 as YYNGEE. This CDR3 is built from 17 residues. V gave up 1 base and J gave up 6 bases; unmatched junction bases: 9. The CDR3 sequence: CASSVSLAGGDVDTQYF. In DNA, the CDR3 is TGTGCCAGCAGCGTAAGTCTAGCGGGGGGGGACGTGGATACGCAGTATTTT.

The CDR3 coding sequence is TGTGCCAGCAGCTCTAGCGGAGGGGCTTTAGATACGCAGTATTTT. It specifies CASSSSGGALDTQYF. The V call is TRBV11-2, the J call TRBJ2-3, with 7 bases matching TRBD2. In germline, CDR1 is SGHAT, CDR2 FQNNGV. The junction had 9 bases not matched to a gene; V was cut back by 4 bases and J by 5 bases. CDR3 size: 15 residues.

CDR3 region: CASSEGTSGGDEQFF. CDR3 nucleotides: TGCGCCAGCAGCGAAGGGACTAGCGGAGGGGATGAGCAGTTCTTC. The J gene is TRBJ2-1, the V gene TRBV5-1, with TRBD2 matching over 11 bases. The CDR3 is 15 amino acids. The J segment lost 8 bases and the V segment lost 4 bases, leaving 8 bases of the junction unmatched. Germline V gene sequence: CDR1 SGHRS, CDR2 YFSETQ.

The genes are TRBV12-3 or TRBV12-4 and TRBJ1-1; D not resolved. This CDR3 contains 13 residues. V lost 5 bases and J 1 base, leaving 8 bases between the germline ends. CDR3 bases: TGTGCCAGCAGTAAGCATGAGAACACTGAAGCTTTCTTT. Encoded protein: CASSKHENTEAFF.

This sequence joins TRBV9 and TRBJ2-3, with D hard to call. Germline V gene data show CDR1 as SGDLS and CDR2 as YYNGEE. The CDR3 totals 15 residues. V was pared by 4 bases and J by 4 bases, with 16 bases between. The CDR3 nucleotides are TGTGCCAGCAGCCCCCTCGGTTTTGCGGCAGATACGCAGTATTTT. It specifies CASSPLGFAADTQYF.

The chain combines TRBV11-2 with TRBJ2-5; possible D gene TRBD2, 6 bases. V lost 8 bases, J lost 5 bases, and 15 bases lay in between. This CDR3 spans 13 amino acids. Looked up from germline, CDR1 is SGHAT and CDR2 is FQNNGV. The CDR3 DNA sequence: TGTGCCAGCCGTGCGGCGGGGAGGGAGACCCAGTACTTC. This encodes CASRAAGRETQYF.

The genes are TRBV28 and TRBJ1-5; unclear D gene. Germline V CDR1 and CDR2: MDHEN, SYDVKM. The CDR3 sequence is 16 residues long. Trimming pared 1 base from V and 3 bases from J, leaving 13 bases between. As DNA, the CDR3 is TGTGCCAGCAGTTTATCTCGTAACAGCTACAATCAGCCCCAGCATTTT. Amino acids: CASSLSRNSYNQPQHF. Supplemented by reference TRBV28 and TRBJ1-5, the full variable domain reads DVKVTQSSRYLVKRTGEKVFLECVQDMDHENMFWYRQDPGLGLRLIYFSYDVKMKEKGDIPEGYSVSREKKERFSLILESASTNQTSMYLCASSLSRNSYNQPQHFGDGTRLSIL.

This chain joins TRBV4-1 and TRBJ2-3, with TRBD1 identical over 8 bases. Germline-derived CDR1 and CDR2 are MGHRA and YSYEKL. CDR3 length: 14 residues. V dropped 4 bases and J dropped 5; count of bases not matched to a gene: 5. Here the CDR3 reads CASSLTGAKDTQYF. The CDR3 DNA follows: TGCGCCAGCAGCCTGACAGGGGCTAAAGATACGCAGTATTTT.

This chain connects TRBV11-2 to TRBJ2-1; TRBD1 aligns across 10 bases. The germline gives CDR1 SGHAT, CDR2 FQNNGV. The CDR3 runs 17 residues. Trimming at V came to 1 base and at J to 3 bases, leaving 6 bases not matched to a gene. The CDR3 loop is CASSLGGGTGVYNEQFF. CDR3 coding DNA: TGTGCCAGCAGCTTAGGTGGAGGGACAGGGGTCTACAATGAGCAGTTCTTC.

The chain couples TRBV28 to TRBJ1-2; no clear D gene. The V gene's germline CDR1 is MDHEN and CDR2 SYDVKM. V gave up 2 bases and J gave up 2 bases, with 6 bases separating them. The CDR3 is 13 residues long. Here the CDR3 DNA reads TGTGCCAGCAGTTTAGGGAGAAACTATGGCTACACCTTC. This codes for CASSLGRNYGYTF.

This chain uses TRBV5-1 with TRBJ2-3; 11 bases line up with TRBD2. J lost 8 bases, V lost 4 bases, and 12 bases had no gene match. Germline values: CDR1 SGHRS, CDR2 YFSETQ. The CDR3 runs 16 residues. The CDR3 is CASSAGTSGLGLTQYF. The CDR3 region has the DNA TGCGCCAGCAGCGCCGGGACTAGCGGACTCGGGCTTACGCAGTATTTT.

V is TRBV24-1 and J is TRBJ2-1; TRBD2 agrees at 10 bases. Trimming cost V 5 bases and J 8 bases; bases outside gene matches: 11. CDR1 is KGHDR and CDR2 is SFDVKD in the germline V gene. This CDR3 has 16 residues. CDR3 sequence (DNA): TGTGCCACCAGTGTGGTAAGCGGGAGGGCACCGCATGAGCAGTTCTTC. Translating it yields CATSVVSGRAPHEQFF.

In its sample, this clone was seen once. J is TRBJ1-4 and V is TRBV19; 8 nucleotides align to TRBD1. Trimming took 6 bases from V and 7 from J; bases not matched to a gene: 7. The CDR3 contains 14 residues. CDR1 and CDR2 (germline): LNHDA, SQIVND (reference sequence). Written as DNA, the CDR3 is TGTGCCAGTAGCAAGGACAGGGCGGGTGAAAAACTGTTTTTT. Its protein is CASSKDRAGEKLFF.

The chain carries TRBV7-6 and TRBJ2-5, with 12 bases fitting TRBD1. The ends lost 0 bases at V and 3 bases at J; junction bases unmatched: 11. The CDR3 length is 19 residues. Germline V lookup: CDR1 SGHVS, CDR2 FNYEAQ. CDR3 nucleotide sequence: TGTGCCAGCAGCTTAGCGCTAAAGGGACAGGGGGCCATGAAAGAGACCCAGTACTTC. This sequence encodes CASSLALKGQGAMKETQYF.

The rearrangement joins TRBV6-1 to TRBJ1-2; tentative D call: TRBD1 (6 bases). Germline V CDR1 and CDR2: MNHNS, SASEGT. Trimming cost V 3 bases and J 4 bases, with 18 bases left between them. This CDR3 is built from 16 residues. CDR3 region: CASSDDSRGEGYGYTF. CDR3 DNA: TGTGCCAGCAGTGATGACAGCAGGGGAGAAGGCTATGGCTACACCTTC.

J is TRBJ2-7 and V is TRBV6-5, with 9 bases lining up with TRBD1. CDR1 is MNHEY, CDR2 SVGAGI, per germline. J lost 3 bases, V lost 4 bases, and 7 bases had no gene match. This CDR3 is built from 15 residues. The CDR3 here is CASSLGQGRIYEQYF. CDR3 sequence (DNA): TGTGCCAGCAGTTTAGGACAGGGGAGGATCTACGAGCAGTACTTC.

This chain joins TRBV28 and TRBJ2-3; 11 bases map to TRBD2. Germline CDR1 and CDR2: MDHEN and SYDVKM. The CDR3 consists of 17 residues. The V gene end was trimmed by 5 bases and the J gene end by 0 bases; junction bases not matched to a gene: 7. Written as DNA, the CDR3 is TGTGCCAGCAGTCCCCCTAGCGGGGGGCCAAGCACAGATACGCAGTATTTT. Translated: CASSPPSGGPSTDTQYF. Full variable domain (missing parts from reference TRBV28 and TRBJ2-3): DVKVTQSSRYLVKRTGEKVFLECVQDMDHENMFWYRQDPGLGLRLIYFSYDVKMKEKGDIPEGYSVSREKKERFSLILESASTNQTSMYLCASSPPSGGPSTDTQYFGPGTRLTVL.

CDR3 amino acids: CAWSPGTGGFHEQFF. The CDR3 DNA follows: TGTGCCTGGTCGCCTGGGACAGGGGGCTTTCATGAGCAGTTCTTC. The genes are TRBV30 and TRBJ2-1; 12 nucleotides match TRBD1. Trimming at V came to 5 bases and at J to 8 bases, leaving 10 bases not matched to a gene. CDR3 size: 15 residues. CDR1 is GTSNPN, CDR2 SVGIG, per germline (reference sequence).

The chain carries TRBV7-2 and TRBJ2-7; 14 nucleotides line up with TRBD2. J was trimmed by 2 bases and V by 3 bases; bases with no gene match: 3. This CDR3 spans 16 amino acids. Germline assignment: CDR1 SGHTA and CDR2 FQGNSA. CDR3 DNA: TGTGCCAGCAGCTTCTCGACTAGCGGGGGGGCCTACGAGCAGTACTTC. The encoded protein is CASSFSTSGGAYEQYF.

The CDR3 region has the DNA TGTGCCAGCAGCTCCGTGACTAGCGGGCAATACCAAGAGACCCAGTACTTC. Translated, it gives CASSSVTSGQYQETQYF. The chain carries TRBV11-2 and TRBJ2-5; TRBD2 agrees at 10 bases. Germline lookup yields CDR1 SGHAT and CDR2 FQNNGV. Trimming at V came to 4 bases and at J to 0 bases, leaving 8 bases not matched to a gene. CDR3 length: 17 amino acids. Drawing the rest from reference TRBV11-2 and TRBJ2-5, the complete variable domain is EAGVAQSPRYKIIEKRQSVAFWCNPISGHATLYWYQQILGQGPKLLIQFQNNGVVDDSQLPKDRFSAERLKGVDSTLKIQPAKLEDSAVYLCASSSVTSGQYQETQYFGPGTRLLVL.

This clone was found once. This chain links TRBV9 with TRBJ2-7; the D is unclear. The V and J ends lost 2 bases and 1 base respectively, with 7 bases between them. This CDR3 has 13 amino acids. Germline CDR1 SGDLS, CDR2 YYNGEE. The CDR3 nucleotides read TGTGCCAGCAGCGTTCAGGCGTCCTACGAGCAGTACTTC. It specifies CASSVQASYEQYF. Together with reference TRBV9 and TRBJ2-7, the CDR3 gives the full variable domain: DSGVTQTPKHLITATGQRVTLRCSPRSGDLSVYWYQQSLDQGLQFLIQYYNGEERAKGNILERFSAQQFPDLHSELNLSSLELGDSALYFCASSVQASYEQYFGPGTRLTVT.